The 10 T cell receptor beta chains listed next were all sequenced from one sample in a study of blood T cell repertoires in COVID-19. The method was immunoSEQ multiplex PCR; TCRdb's version includes in-frame clones alone and lacks a portion of them. This sample yields over 100,000 clones, of which 87% are seen a single time; roughly 2% belongs to the top ten. Sequencing was carried out using peripheral blood. The receptors shown here come from a man aged 45-60 years with active COVID-19.

The chain carries TRBV12-3 or TRBV12-4 and TRBJ1-6; no definite D call. The ends were cut back, 3 bases at V and 9 bases at J, with 9 bases in the middle. The CDR3 is made up of 13 amino acids. CDR3 protein: CASSLARSSPLHF. CDR3 nucleotide sequence: TGTGCCAGCAGTTTGGCCAGGTCTTCACCCCTCCACTTT.

The DNA for the CDR3 is TGTGCCAGTAGTATGCCGCCGGGGGATACGCAGTATTTT. Its protein is CASSMPPGDTQYF. V usage is TRBV19 and J usage is TRBJ2-3, with TRBD2 as a possible D gene (5 bases). V was clipped by 3 bases and J by 6 bases, with 10 bases between them. The CDR3 consists of 13 residues. Per germline, CDR1 LNHDA and CDR2 SQIVND (reference sequence). Based on the CDR3 plus reference TRBV19 and TRBJ2-3, the full variable domain is DGGITQSPKYLFRKEGQNVTLSCEQNLNHDAMYWYRQDPGQGLRLIYYSQIVNDFQKGDIAEGYSVSREKKESFPLTVTSAQKNPTAFYLCASSMPPGDTQYFGPGTRLTVL.

This rearrangement joins TRBV7-6 to TRBJ2-5; the D gene is possibly TRBD1 (6 bases). This CDR3 is 15 amino acids long. Germline CDR1 is SGHVS and CDR2 is FNYEAQ. Deletions cut 2 bases from V and 1 base from J, with 11 bases between. CDR3 in amino acids: CASSLYQGPQETQYF. The CDR3 DNA reads TGTGCCAGCAGCTTATATCAGGGGCCCCAAGAGACCCAGTACTTC.

The rearrangement links TRBV6-6 to TRBJ1-1; TRBD1 aligns across 8 bases. Germline CDR1 and CDR2: MNHNY and SVGAGI (reference sequence). The V segment lost 7 bases and the J segment 5 bases; nucleotides outside the gene matches: 9. This CDR3 has 14 amino acids. The chain's CDR3 is CASTSQGGRTEAFF. Here the CDR3 DNA reads TGTGCCAGCACCTCACAGGGGGGGCGTACTGAAGCTTTCTTT.

The chain has TRBV19 and TRBJ1-1, with 9 bases aligning to TRBD1. From germline, CDR1 is LNHDA and CDR2 SQIVND (reference sequence). V lost 4 bases to trimming and J lost 1 base; unmatched junction nucleotides: 13. The CDR3 spans 18 residues. The CDR3 DNA reads as TGTGCCAGTAGTAGTAAAAACAGGGGGCAATCAAGGAACACTGAAGCTTTCTTT. Protein product: CASSSKNRGQSRNTEAFF.

This sequence joins TRBV18 and TRBJ2-7, with 8 positions matching TRBD2. The germline V gene encodes CDR1 KGHSH and CDR2 LQKENI. The CDR3 runs 15 residues. The V and J ends lost 0 bases and 2 bases, in that order; junction bases with no gene match: 3. The CDR3 loop is CASSPPAGGPYEQYF. The DNA of the CDR3 is TGTGCCAGCTCACCACCGGCGGGAGGCCCCTACGAGCAGTACTTC.

The V gene is TRBV6-6, the J gene TRBJ2-5; D perhaps matches TRBD2 (6 bases). The V gene lost 10 bases and the J gene lost 2 bases, with 11 bases spanning the gap. The CDR3 covers 12 residues. The germline V gene has CDR1 MNHNY and CDR2 SVGAGI (reference sequence). The CDR3 DNA reads as TGTGCCACCGCGGGGCCTCAAGAGACCCAGTACTTC. This gives the protein CATAGPQETQYF.

This sequence joins TRBV3-1 (or the pseudogene TRBV3-2) and TRBJ2-7; possible D gene TRBD2, 5 bases. The CDR3 is made up of 19 amino acids. Trimming took off 1 base at V and 0 bases at J, with 22 bases between the two ends. CDR1 is LGHDT, CDR2 YNNKEL, per germline (reference sequence). CDR3 loop: CASSQAAAGGSQTSYEQYF. As DNA, the CDR3 is TGTGCCAGCAGCCAAGCTGCGGCGGGTGGTTCACAGACCTCCTACGAGCAGTACTTC.

This clone was observed once. Here the CDR3 reads CASSYSGTGGTEAFF. Written as DNA, the CDR3 is TGTGCCAGCAGTTACTCCGGGACAGGGGGGACTGAAGCTTTCTTT. The chain has TRBV6-5 and TRBJ1-1; TRBD1 matches 11 bases. CDR1 and CDR2 (germline): MNHEY, SVGAGI. The V and J ends lost 0 bases and 5 bases, in that order; junction bases with no gene match: 2. There are 15 residues in the CDR3.

The chain carries TRBV4-1 and TRBJ2-5; D call uncertain. Germline lookup yields CDR1 MGHRA and CDR2 YSYEKL. V lost 4 bases and J lost 1, with 28 bases in between. The CDR3 length is 20 residues. The CDR3 sequence is CASSPLAVILSRPIQETQYF. In DNA form, the CDR3 reads TGCGCCAGCAGCCCTCTTGCAGTAATCCTATCCAGGCCCATCCAAGAGACCCAGTACTTC.